The 25 T cell receptor beta chains given below trace back to one sample, sequenced in a study of T cells in Graves' hyperthyroidism and ophthalmopathy. Regions amplified from RNA transcripts were the TCR beta CDR3 regions. The HTBI primer set drove a first-round RT-PCR of the TCR CDR3. One entry per CDR3 protein results from TCRdb running MiXCR on the multiplex PCR reads. The sample has approximately 330,000 distinct CDR3 sequences; around 15% are singletons. Material for sequencing was blood. All receptors come from a middle-aged woman with Graves' ophthalmopathy.

There are many counts of this clonotype. V and J are TRBV19 and TRBJ1-5; possible D gene TRBD1, 6 bases. Germline assignment: CDR1 LNHDA and CDR2 SQIVND (reference sequence). The CDR3 length is 17 residues. The V end lost 3 bases, the J end lost 0 bases, and 15 bases lay between the germline ends. CDR3 in DNA: TGTGCCAGTAGTATCGGACAGCGAACCTATAGCAATCAGCCCCAGCATTTT. Amino acid sequence: CASSIGQRTYSNQPQHF.

The chain has TRBV20-1 and TRBJ2-7; D gene uncertain. V lost 4 bases, J lost 4 bases, and 14 bases lay in between. Per the germline V gene, CDR1 is DFQATT and CDR2 is SNEGSKA (reference sequence). CDR3 length: 13 amino acids. CDR3 sequence: CSANFVAYYEQYF. The CDR3 DNA reads as TGCAGTGCTAACTTCGTAGCCTATTACGAGCAGTACTTC.

The rearrangement joins TRBV20-1 to TRBJ2-3, with D perhaps assigned TRBD1 or TRBD2 (6 bases each). The germline gives CDR1 DFQATT, CDR2 SNEGSKA (reference sequence). The CDR3 length is 15 residues. With 6 bases removed from V and 4 bases from J, the gap between germline ends came to 20 bases. The CDR3 bases are TGCAGTGCCGCCATCTTGACTAGGGGGGCAGATACGCAGTATTTT. Amino acids: CSAAILTRGADTQYF.

V gene TRBV18 combines with J gene TRBJ1-1, with D possibly matching TRBD1 (6 bases). Trimming pared 7 bases from V and 0 bases from J, leaving 9 bases between. The CDR3 is made up of 13 amino acids. Germline lookup yields CDR1 KGHSH and CDR2 LQKENI. The chain's CDR3 is CASYQGMNTEAFF. DNA of the CDR3: TGTGCCAGCTACCAGGGGATGAACACTGAAGCTTTCTTT.

This clonotype occurred many times. V and J are TRBV20-1 and TRBJ2-1, with TRBD1 matching over 11 bases. The CDR3 has 16 residues. Per germline, CDR1 DFQATT and CDR2 SNEGSKA (reference sequence). The ends lost 0 bases at V and 6 bases at J; junction bases unmatched: 7. The CDR3 DNA is TGCAGTGCTAGAGATAGCCGGACAGGGGGCATCAATGAGCAGTTCTTC. Its translation is CSARDSRTGGINEQFF.

This clonotype was seen ten or more times. The chain is built from TRBV12-3 or TRBV12-4 and TRBJ2-7, with TRBD2 as a possible D gene (6 bases). Trimming stripped 3 bases from V and 4 bases from J, with 13 bases between. The length of the CDR3 is 14 residues. The CDR3 loop is CASSLRPSVYEQYF. CDR3 DNA: TGTGCCAGCAGTTTGAGGCCTAGCGTGTACGAGCAGTACTTC.

This clonotype was counted many times. The rearrangement uses TRBV12-5 and TRBJ1-1; D call uncertain. The germline CDR1 and CDR2 sequences are LGHNT and FRNRAP. CDR3 length equals 19 residues. V lost 1 base and J lost 8, with 29 bases in between. CDR3 nucleotides: TGTGCTAGTGGTTTGGAAACCCAAGGGAGAGTTTTGAGCGTGCAAGAAGCTTTCTTT. This codes for CASGLETQGRVLSVQEAFF.

The V call is TRBV5-1, the J call TRBJ2-4, with 7 bases matching TRBD2. Germline V gene lookup returns CDR1 SGHRS and CDR2 YFSETQ. The CDR3 consists of 18 residues. V lost 6 bases and J lost 0; bases outside the gene matches: 15. This chain's CDR3 is CASTAGGSHSLAKNIQYF. The CDR3, as DNA: TGCGCCAGCACCGCCGGGGGGAGTCATTCATTAGCCAAAAACATTCAGTACTTC.

The chain employs TRBV6-4 and TRBJ2-1; no definite D call. V lost 6 bases to trimming and J lost 0 bases, with 12 bases between them. CDR1 and CDR2 from the germline V gene are MRHNA and SNTAGT. The CDR3 has 15 amino acids. The CDR3 DNA reads as TGTGCCAGCAGCCCCCAAGAAAGCTCCTACAATGAGCAGTTCTTC. Its protein product is CASSPQESSYNEQFF.

Ten or more counts support this clonotype. The gene calls are TRBV6-1 and TRBJ2-5; 8 positions agree with TRBD1. The CDR3 is 16 residues long. The germline V gene encodes CDR1 MNHNS and CDR2 SASEGT. The junction had 8 bases not matched to a gene; V was cut back by 1 base and J by 4 bases. The CDR3 spells CASSEGSRGLRETQYF. CDR3 nucleotide sequence: TGTGCCAGCAGTGAAGGTTCCAGGGGGCTGCGAGAGACCCAGTACTTC.

At least ten counts were recorded for this clonotype. The chain is built from TRBV6-1 and TRBJ2-3; D ambiguous. Trimming removed 5 bases from V and 3 bases from J, with 18 bases in between. The CDR3 length is 16 residues. Per the germline V gene, CDR1 is MNHNS and CDR2 is SASEGT. The CDR3 coding sequence is TGTGCCAGCAGTCCCCACCTTGAAGCTATGACAGATACGCAGTATTTT. Translation gives CASSPHLEAMTDTQYF.

As to this clonotype: This sequence may be a read error, since a much larger clone differs from it by one base. This chain joins TRBV20-1 and TRBJ1-4, with D unclear. V lost 4 bases to trimming and J lost 4 bases, with 7 bases between them. Germline CDR1 DFQATT, CDR2 SNEGSKA (reference sequence). This CDR3 spans 12 amino acids. CDR3 in amino acids: CSAMGVNEKLFF. The CDR3 nucleotides are TGCAGTGCTATGGGAGTTAATGAAAAACTGTTTTTT.

The chain's CDR3 is CASSRKTGVSGWPPAFF. The CDR3 DNA is TGTGCCAGCAGCCGTAAGACAGGGGTCAGCGGTTGGCCCCCCGCGTTCTTC. The chain links TRBV27 to TRBJ2-1; 8 nucleotides line up with TRBD1. This CDR3 region has 17 residues. J was trimmed by 15 bases and V by 6 bases; bases with no gene match: 25. Germline CDR1 and CDR2: MNHEY and SMNVEV (reference sequence).

The gene calls are TRBV2 and TRBJ1-2, with 7 bases matching TRBD1. The CDR3 contains 12 residues. V dropped 8 bases and J dropped 4; count of bases not matched to a gene: 4. The germline gives CDR1 SNHLY, CDR2 FYNNEI. The CDR3 spells CASDREGYGYTF. The CDR3 DNA reads TGTGCCAGCGACAGGGAAGGCTATGGCTACACCTTC.

This clonotype was seen ten or more times. The rearrangement uses TRBV11-2 and TRBJ2-2; 9 bases fit TRBD1. The CDR3 is made up of 15 amino acids. The trim removed 5 bases at V and 1 base at J, leaving 2 bases unmatched. Germline lookup yields CDR1 SGHAT and CDR2 FQNNGV. This chain's CDR3 is CASSRGQGNTGELFF. CDR3 nucleotide sequence: TGTGCCAGCAGCCGGGGACAGGGGAACACCGGGGAGCTGTTTTTT.

The CDR3 protein is CASRPSGGARYEQFF. DNA of the CDR3: TGTGCCAGCAGGCCCTCCGGGGGGGCCAGGTATGAGCAGTTCTTC. V and J are TRBV6-9 and TRBJ2-1, with 8 bases that match TRBD2. The CDR3 is 15 amino acids. Trimming removed 6 bases from V and 8 bases from J; junction bases left unmatched: 12. Per germline, CDR1 MNHGY and CDR2 SVAAGI.

This clonotype turned up a few times. This chain connects TRBV29-1 to TRBJ2-5, with D maybe TRBD1 (5 bases). This CDR3 has 13 residues. V was cut by 6 bases and J by 5 bases, with 16 bases left in between. Looked up from germline, CDR1 is SQVTM and CDR2 is ANQGSEA. The CDR3 spells CSVYRQVGETQYF. CDR3 in DNA: TGCAGCGTCTACAGGCAGGTTGGGGAGACCCAGTACTTC.

The sample holds many counts of this clonotype. The V and J genes are TRBV6-2 or TRBV6-3 and TRBJ2-1; 8 nucleotides align to TRBD1. The V gene end was trimmed by 6 bases and the J gene end by 4 bases; junction bases not matched to a gene: 2. Per germline, CDR1 MNHEY and CDR2 SVGEGT. This CDR3 has 13 amino acids. The CDR3 coding sequence is TGTGCCAGCAGGAGGACAGGGTACAATGAGCAGTTCTTC. This codes for CASRRTGYNEQFF.

Only a few counts were recorded for this clonotype. V and J are TRBV10-3 and TRBJ1-4; TRBD1 agrees at 10 bases. Germline V gene sequence: CDR1 ENHRY, CDR2 SYGVKD. Trimming cost V 5 bases and J 5 bases; bases outside gene matches: 5. CDR3 length: 15 residues. CDR3 loop: CAISKGTGENEKLFF. In DNA form, the CDR3 reads TGTGCCATCAGTAAAGGGACAGGGGAGAATGAAAAACTGTTTTTT.

V and J are TRBV14 and TRBJ1-6, with a possible D match to TRBD1 (5 bases). From germline, CDR1 is SGHDN and CDR2 FVKESK. This CDR3 contains 18 residues. The V and J ends lost 1 base and 6 bases respectively, with 19 bases between them. Here the CDR3 reads CASSQGTRGGLSNSPLHF. In nucleotides, the CDR3 is TGTGCCAGCAGCCAAGGGACAAGGGGAGGGTTAAGTAATTCACCCCTCCACTTT.

The rearrangement links TRBV6-1 to TRBJ2-3; D is uncertain. V lost 4 bases, J lost 8 bases, and 10 bases lay in between. In germline, CDR1 is MNHNS, CDR2 SASEGT. The CDR3 has 12 residues. CDR3 coding DNA: TGTGCCAGCAGTGGCCCTTCCGGTACGCAGTATTTT. Translating it yields CASSGPSGTQYF.

About this clonotype: A much bigger clone sits one base away, suggesting this may be a read error. This chain joins TRBV20-1 and TRBJ2-1; D remains ambiguous. The CDR3 contains 12 residues. With 1 base removed from V and 9 bases from J, the gap between germline ends came to 10 bases. The germline V gene has CDR1 DFQATT and CDR2 SNEGSKA (reference sequence). Written as DNA, the CDR3 is TGCAGTGCTAGAGGGGCACGGGTTGAGCAGTTCTTC. Translating it yields CSARGARVEQFF.

The chain links TRBV5-6 to TRBJ2-7, with D possibly being TRBD2 (7 bases). The CDR3 consists of 14 residues. Germline lookup yields CDR1 SGHDT and CDR2 YYEEEE. The V end lost 0 bases, the J end lost 6 bases, and 13 bases lay between the germline ends. The CDR3 DNA sequence: TGTGCCAGCAGCTTGGCGGGACGGGGGGCCGAGCAGTACTTC. Translated: CASSLAGRGAEQYF. The full variable domain, rest sourced from reference TRBV5-6 and TRBJ2-7, is DAGVTQSPTHLIKTRGQQVTLRCSPKSGHDTVSWYQQALGQGPQFIFQYYEEEERQRGNFPDRFSGHQFPNYSSELNVNALLLGDSALYLCASSLAGRGAEQYFGPGTRLTVT.

This clonotype was seen many times. This chain connects TRBV28 to TRBJ1-2, with 9 bases identical to TRBD1. The V gene's germline CDR1 is MDHEN and CDR2 SYDVKM. V trimming: 6 bases; J trimming: 4 bases; junction bases outside the gene matches: 0. This CDR3 contains 12 residues. As DNA, the CDR3 is TGTGCCAGCAGGGACAGGGGCTATGGCTACACCTTC. The encoded protein is CASRDRGYGYTF.

This chain links TRBV19 with TRBJ1-2; 7 bases match TRBD1. Germline loops: CDR1 LNHDA, CDR2 SQIVND (reference sequence). V dropped 5 bases and J dropped 1; count of bases not matched to a gene: 7. The CDR3 has 15 amino acids. CDR3 sequence: CASSSTDRVNYGYTF. The CDR3 nucleotides are TGTGCCAGTAGTTCCACCGACAGGGTTAACTATGGCTACACCTTC.